These 21 T cell receptor beta chains came from one sample sequenced in a study of T-cell memory formation after mild COVID-19. TCRdb itself ran the 5' RACE reads through MiXCR, one entry per CDR3 protein. There are about 290,000 distinct CDR3 sequences in the sample; roughly 15% occur only once, and roughly a fifth lies in the top ten. Source material: PBMCs or a T cell subset sorted from them (not recorded which). The receptors shown here come from a man aged 18 to 29 who had mild COVID-19 (a few samples of this study predate the infection). Cell type and time point are not known.

The chain recombines TRBV19 with TRBJ1-2; maybe TRBD1 (5 bases). CDR3 size: 13 residues. CDR1 and CDR2 from the germline V gene are LNHDA and SQIVND (reference sequence). V lost 7 bases, J lost 4 bases, and 13 bases lay in between. The CDR3: CASKSGPIYGYTF. DNA of the CDR3: TGTGCCAGTAAGTCAGGGCCCATCTATGGCTACACCTTC.

This sequence joins TRBV4-3 and TRBJ1-4; maybe TRBD1 (6 bases). Germline lookup yields CDR1 LGHNA and CDR2 YSLEER. The CDR3 consists of 14 residues. V was cut by 4 bases and J by 0 bases, with 6 bases left in between. CDR3 residues: CASSRDTTNEKLFF. The CDR3 DNA reads as TGCGCCAGCAGCCGGGACACAACTAATGAAAAACTGTTTTTT.

The table lists this clonotype with many counts. This chain uses TRBV29-1 with TRBJ2-4, with D unclear. The CDR3 contains 12 residues. The germline CDR1 and CDR2 sequences are SQVTM and ANQGSEA. V lost 6 bases and J 8 bases, leaving 14 bases between the germline ends. CDR3 nucleotides: TGCAGCGTATTAGATAGGAAGGACATTCAGTACTTC. It codes for CSVLDRKDIQYF. The variable domain in full, with the rest retrieved from reference TRBV29-1 and TRBJ2-4, is SAVISQKPSRDICQRGTSLTIQCQVDSQVTMMFWYRQQPGQSLTLIATANQGSEATYESGFVIDKFPISRPNLTFSTLTVSNMSPEDSSIYLCSVLDRKDIQYFGAGTRLSVL.

The chain is built from TRBV5-1 and TRBJ1-3; D gene unclear. Trimming removed 0 bases from V and 4 bases from J, with 14 bases in between. The CDR3 covers 16 residues. Per the germline V gene, CDR1 is SGHRS and CDR2 is YFSETQ. The CDR3: CASSLGRALGGNTIYF. In DNA form, the CDR3 reads TGCGCCAGCAGCTTGGGTCGGGCCTTGGGGGGAAACACCATATATTTT. Variable domain in full (rest from reference TRBV5-1 and TRBJ1-3): KAGVTQTPRYLIKTRGQQVTLSCSPISGHRSVSWYQQTPGQGLQFLFEYFSETQRNKGNFPGRFSGRQFSNSRSEMNVSTLELGDSALYLCASSLGRALGGNTIYFGEGSWLTVV.

The table lists this clonotype with a few counts. This sequence joins TRBV27 and TRBJ2-7; D gene unclear. The germline V gene encodes CDR1 MNHEY and CDR2 SMNVEV (reference sequence). The CDR3 has 12 residues. V lost 8 bases, J lost 2 bases, and 10 bases lay in between. CDR3 sequence: CASQDRAYEQYF. In DNA form, the CDR3 reads TGTGCCAGCCAGGATCGGGCCTACGAGCAGTACTTC.

A few counts support this clonotype. The rearrangement joins TRBV5-1 to TRBJ2-7, with 7 bases matching TRBD1. V shed 2 bases and J 0 bases; nucleotides not matched to a gene: 11. The CDR3 loop spans 17 amino acids. Germline values: CDR1 SGHRS, CDR2 YFSETQ. Written as DNA, the CDR3 is TGCGCCAGCAGCTTTGTCCCCACAGGGGAATTCTCCTACGAGCAGTACTTC. It yields the protein CASSFVPTGEFSYEQYF. The whole variable domain, remainder taken from reference TRBV5-1 and TRBJ2-7, is KAGVTQTPRYLIKTRGQQVTLSCSPISGHRSVSWYQQTPGQGLQFLFEYFSETQRNKGNFPGRFSGRQFSNSRSEMNVSTLELGDSALYLCASSFVPTGEFSYEQYFGPGTRLTVT.

The rearrangement links TRBV3-1 to TRBJ2-5, with D maybe TRBD2 (5 bases). The CDR3 runs 14 residues. Per germline, CDR1 LGHDT and CDR2 YNNKEL (reference sequence). Trimming left V 0 bases short and J 5 bases short, with 10 bases between. The CDR3 here is CASSQDASLETQYF. For the CDR3, the DNA is TGTGCCAGCAGCCAAGATGCTAGCCTTGAGACCCAGTACTTC.

The rearrangement uses TRBV18 and TRBJ2-3; 9 bases are shared with TRBD1. Losses at the gene ends were 3 bases for V and 2 bases for J; bases not matched to a gene: 3. This CDR3 comprises 15 residues. Germline V lookup: CDR1 KGHSH, CDR2 LQKENI. The CDR3 loop is CASSPRDRATDTQYF. As DNA, the CDR3 is TGTGCCAGCTCACCTCGGGACAGGGCCACAGATACGCAGTATTTT.

Many counts were recorded for this clonotype. This sequence joins TRBV4-2 and TRBJ2-3, with TRBD2 matching over 10 bases. This CDR3 spans 15 amino acids. With V trimmed by 0 bases and J by 4 bases, 1 base remained unmatched. CDR1 is LGHNA and CDR2 is YNFKEQ in the germline V gene. The CDR3 region is CASSQEAGGPDTQYF. The CDR3 DNA sequence: TGTGCCAGCAGCCAAGAAGCGGGGGGGCCAGATACGCAGTATTTT.

The gene calls are TRBV18 and TRBJ2-5; 7 bases agree with TRBD1. With 9 bases clipped from V and 1 base from J, the junction kept 5 bases outside the gene matches. Germline values: CDR1 KGHSH, CDR2 LQKENI. This CDR3 has 13 residues. The CDR3 loop is CASNDRVQETQYF. CDR3 sequence (DNA): TGTGCCAGTAACGACAGGGTCCAAGAGACCCAGTACTTC.

This clonotype has more than one count but fewer than ten. The CDR3 DNA is TGTGCCAGCAGCACAAGGTGGAGGGAAGCTAACTATGGCTACACCTTC. It codes for CASSTRWREANYGYTF. The rearrangement joins TRBV11-1 to TRBJ1-2; unclear D gene. This CDR3 is 16 amino acids long. From germline, CDR1 is SGHAT and CDR2 FQDESV (reference sequence). Deletions cut 5 bases from V and 0 bases from J, with 16 bases between. Combining the CDR3 with reference TRBV11-1 and TRBJ1-2 gives the whole variable domain EAEVAQSPRYKITEKSQAVAFWCDPISGHATLYWYRQILGQGPELLVQFQDESVVDDSQLPKDRFSAERLKGVDSTLKIQPAELGDSAMYLCASSTRWREANYGYTFGSGTRLTVV.

The chain couples TRBV5-1 to TRBJ2-7, with TRBD1 as a possible D gene (5 bases). The germline V gene encodes CDR1 SGHRS and CDR2 YFSETQ. Trimming took off 4 bases at V and 2 bases at J, with 13 bases between the two ends. The CDR3 runs 14 residues. The chain's CDR3 is CASSPQTEAYEQYF. In nucleotides, the CDR3 is TGCGCCAGCAGCCCTCAGACAGAAGCCTACGAGCAGTACTTC. Together with reference TRBV5-1 and TRBJ2-7, the CDR3 gives the full variable domain: KAGVTQTPRYLIKTRGQQVTLSCSPISGHRSVSWYQQTPGQGLQFLFEYFSETQRNKGNFPGRFSGRQFSNSRSEMNVSTLELGDSALYLCASSPQTEAYEQYFGPGTRLTVT.

V usage is TRBV6-5 and J usage is TRBJ2-2, with D perhaps TRBD2 (5 bases). The CDR3 has 13 residues. Per germline, CDR1 MNHEY and CDR2 SVGAGI. V lost 8 bases and J lost 5, with 12 bases in between. Written as DNA, the CDR3 is TGTGCCAGCGGCGGAGGTTTTACCGGGGAGCTGTTTTTT. The encoded protein is CASGGGFTGELFF.

This clonotype was detected only a few times. V usage is TRBV12-3 or TRBV12-4 and J usage is TRBJ1-3; no clear D gene. V lost 6 bases to trimming and J lost 9 bases, with 15 bases between them. The CDR3 has 13 residues. The CDR3 protein is CASRLGRAGTIYF. DNA of the CDR3: TGTGCCAGCAGACTGGGCCGGGCAGGCACCATATATTTT.

The V gene is TRBV7-2, the J gene TRBJ2-3; D uncertain. The CDR3 covers 12 residues. Germline CDR1 is SGHTA and CDR2 is FQGNSA. Between the trimmed V and J ends, which lost 7 bases and 7 bases, there was a span of 12 bases. The CDR3 DNA reads as TGTGCCAGCAACAGACGATGGAATACGCAGTATTTT. This encodes CASNRRWNTQYF.

The rearrangement uses TRBV4-3 and TRBJ2-5; TRBD2 matches at 8 bases. Trimming removed 1 base from V and 4 bases from J; junction bases left unmatched: 11. The length of the CDR3 is 17 residues. Germline V CDR1 and CDR2: LGHNA, YSLEER. The CDR3 region has the DNA TGCGCCAGCAGCCAAGCCAATGCCGGGGGGGGCCGAGAGACCCAGTACTTC. It codes for CASSQANAGGGRETQYF.

The rearrangement uses TRBV4-3 and TRBJ1-5; TRBD1 aligns across 9 bases. CDR1 is LGHNA, CDR2 YSLEER, per germline. The CDR3 is 13 amino acids. The J segment lost 5 bases and the V segment lost 5 bases, leaving 1 base of the junction unmatched. CDR3 residues: CASSWDRDQPQHF. The DNA for the CDR3 is TGCGCCAGCAGCTGGGACAGGGATCAGCCCCAGCATTTT.

The rearrangement uses TRBV5-3 and TRBJ2-7; D unclear. TRBV5-3 is recorded as an ORF, its role being uncertain. V was shortened by 4 bases and J by 0 bases, with 17 bases between the two germline ends. The CDR3 totals 16 residues. The CDR3 DNA reads TGTGCCAGAAGCAAAAATCCGGGCTATAGCTCCTACGAGCAGTACTTC. As protein: CARSKNPGYSSYEQYF.

The chain has TRBV6-5 and TRBJ1-1, with D hard to call. The CDR3 runs 14 residues. Germline CDR1 is MNHEY and CDR2 is SVGAGI. Trimming cost V 2 bases and J 0 bases, with 7 bases left between them. Written as DNA, the CDR3 is TGTGCCAGCAGTTACGACGGATTGAACACTGAAGCTTTCTTT. This encodes CASSYDGLNTEAFF.

The gene calls are TRBV6-6 and TRBJ1-5; D is ambiguous. The CDR3 runs to 13 residues. The V gene's germline CDR1 is MNHNY and CDR2 SVGAGI (reference sequence). Trimming took off 7 bases at V and 4 bases at J, with 11 bases between the two ends. In DNA form, the CDR3 reads TGTGCCAGCACCACCCTCGGGAATCAGCCCCAGCATTTT. This codes for CASTTLGNQPQHF.

The rearrangement links TRBV7-9 to TRBJ2-5; no definite D call. V was clipped by 0 bases and J by 2 bases, with 7 bases between them. CDR3 length: 14 residues. CDR1 SEHNR and CDR2 FQNEAQ come from the germline V gene (reference sequence). The CDR3 nucleotides are TGTGCCAGCAGCTTAGCGTGGGGTCAAGAGACCCAGTACTTC. Translating gives CASSLAWGQETQYF.